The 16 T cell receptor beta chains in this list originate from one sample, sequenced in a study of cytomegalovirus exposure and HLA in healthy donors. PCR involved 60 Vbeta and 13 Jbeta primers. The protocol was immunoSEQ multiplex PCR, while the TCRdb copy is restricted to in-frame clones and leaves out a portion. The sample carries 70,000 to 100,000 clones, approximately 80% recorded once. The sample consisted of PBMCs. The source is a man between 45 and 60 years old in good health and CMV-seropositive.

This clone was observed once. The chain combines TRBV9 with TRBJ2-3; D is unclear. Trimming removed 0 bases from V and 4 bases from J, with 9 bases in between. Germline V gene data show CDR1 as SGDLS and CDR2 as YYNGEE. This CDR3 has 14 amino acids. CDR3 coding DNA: TGTGCCAGCAGCGTAGGGGCTGACGCAGATACGCAGTATTTT. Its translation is CASSVGADADTQYF.

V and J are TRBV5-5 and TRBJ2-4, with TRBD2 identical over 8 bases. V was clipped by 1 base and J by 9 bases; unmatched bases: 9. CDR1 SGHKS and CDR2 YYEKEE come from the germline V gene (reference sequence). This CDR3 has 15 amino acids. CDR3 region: CASSLKEAGVSIQYF. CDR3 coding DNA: TGTGCCAGCAGCTTGAAAGAAGCGGGAGTGAGCATTCAGTACTTC.

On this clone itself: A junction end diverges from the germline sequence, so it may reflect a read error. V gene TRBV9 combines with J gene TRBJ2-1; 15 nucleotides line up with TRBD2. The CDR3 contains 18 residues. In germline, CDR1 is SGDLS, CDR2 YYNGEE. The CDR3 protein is CASSNPGLAGGHYNEQLF. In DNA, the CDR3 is TGTGCCAGCAGCAACCCGGGACTAGCGGGAGGTCACTACAATGAGCAGCTCTTC. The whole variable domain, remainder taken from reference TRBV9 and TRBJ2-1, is DSGVTQTPKHLITATGQRVTLRCSPRSGDLSVYWYQQSLDQGLQFLIQYYNGEERAKGNILERFSAQQFPDLHSELNLSSLELGDSALYFCASSNPGLAGGHYNEQLFGPGTRLTVL.

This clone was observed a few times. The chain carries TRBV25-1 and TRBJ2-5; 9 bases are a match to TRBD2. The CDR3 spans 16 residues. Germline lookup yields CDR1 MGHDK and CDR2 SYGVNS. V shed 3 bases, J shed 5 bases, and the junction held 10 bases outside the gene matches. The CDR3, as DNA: TGTGCCAGCAGTGAGGGTCTAGCGGGAATGGGGGAGACCCAGTACTTC. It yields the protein CASSEGLAGMGETQYF. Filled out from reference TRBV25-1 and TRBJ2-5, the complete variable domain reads EADIYQTPRYLVIGTGKKITLECSQTMGHDKMYWYQQDPGMELHLIHYSYGVNSTEKGDLSSESTVSRIRTEHFPLTLESARPSHTSQYLCASSEGLAGMGETQYFGPGTRLLVL.

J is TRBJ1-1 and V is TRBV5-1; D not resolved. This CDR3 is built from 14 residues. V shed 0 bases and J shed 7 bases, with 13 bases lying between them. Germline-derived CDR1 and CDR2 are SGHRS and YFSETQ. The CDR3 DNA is TGCGCCAGCAGCTTGGTAACCATGACTAATGAAGCTTTCTTT. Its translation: CASSLVTMTNEAFF.

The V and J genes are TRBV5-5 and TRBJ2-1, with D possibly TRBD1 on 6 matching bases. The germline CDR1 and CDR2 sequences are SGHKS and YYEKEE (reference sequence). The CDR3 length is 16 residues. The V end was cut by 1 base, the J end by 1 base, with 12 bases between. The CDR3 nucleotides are TGTGCCAGCAGCTTGACAGGGCTTGGGTCCTACAATGAGCAGTTCTTC. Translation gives CASSLTGLGSYNEQFF. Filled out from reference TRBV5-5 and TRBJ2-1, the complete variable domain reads DAGVTQSPTHLIKTRGQQVTLRCSPISGHKSVSWYQQVLGQGPQFIFQYYEKEERGRGNFPDRFSARQFPNYSSELNVNALLLGDSALYLCASSLTGLGSYNEQFFGPGTRLTVL.

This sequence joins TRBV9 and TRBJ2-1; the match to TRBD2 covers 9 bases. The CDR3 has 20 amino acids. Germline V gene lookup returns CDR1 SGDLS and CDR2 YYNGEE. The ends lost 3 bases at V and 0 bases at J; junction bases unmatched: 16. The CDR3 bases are TGTGCCAGCAGCGGACCCCTAGCGGGACGGGAGGGAAGCTCCTACAATGAGCAGTTCTTC. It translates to CASSGPLAGREGSSYNEQFF.

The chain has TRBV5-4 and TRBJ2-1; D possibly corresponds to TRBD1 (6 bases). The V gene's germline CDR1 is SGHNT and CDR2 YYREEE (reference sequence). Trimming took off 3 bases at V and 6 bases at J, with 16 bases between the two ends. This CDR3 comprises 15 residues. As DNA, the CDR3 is TGTGCCAGCAGCTCCCAGGGGACGGAGCCCAATGAGCAGTTCTTC. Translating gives CASSSQGTEPNEQFF. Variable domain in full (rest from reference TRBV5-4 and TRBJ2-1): ETGVTQSPTHLIKTRGQQVTLRCSSQSGHNTVSWYQQALGQGPQFIFQYYREEENGRGNFPPRFSGLQFPNYSSELNVNALELDDSALYLCASSSQGTEPNEQFFGPGTRLTVL.

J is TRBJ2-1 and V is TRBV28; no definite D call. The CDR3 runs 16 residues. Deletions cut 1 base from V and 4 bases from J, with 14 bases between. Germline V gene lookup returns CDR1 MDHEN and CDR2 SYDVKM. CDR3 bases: TGTGCCAGCAGTTTATCGGCAGGTTTTATTTACAATGAGCAGTTCTTC. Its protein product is CASSLSAGFIYNEQFF.

In nucleotides, the CDR3 is TGCGCCAGCAGCCCCTCGACAGCGGGAGTCCCAGATACGCAGTATTTT. Translated: CASSPSTAGVPDTQYF. The chain is built from TRBV4-3 and TRBJ2-3, with 8 bases lining up with TRBD2. Germline CDR1 and CDR2: LGHNA and YSLEER. The CDR3 has 16 amino acids. Unmatched junction bases numbered 10, after V lost 4 bases and J lost 4 bases.

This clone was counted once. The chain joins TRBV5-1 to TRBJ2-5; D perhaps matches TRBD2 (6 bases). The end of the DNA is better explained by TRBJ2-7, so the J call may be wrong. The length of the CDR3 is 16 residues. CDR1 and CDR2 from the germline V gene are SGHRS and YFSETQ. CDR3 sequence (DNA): TGCGCCAGCAGCCCCTCAGCCGGGACTCAAACCTACGAGCAGTACTTC. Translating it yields CASSPSAGTQTYEQYF.

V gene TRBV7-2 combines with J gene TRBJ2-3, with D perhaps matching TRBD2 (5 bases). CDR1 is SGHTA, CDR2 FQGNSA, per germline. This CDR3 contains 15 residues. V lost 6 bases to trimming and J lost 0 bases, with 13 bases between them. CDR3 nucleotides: TGTGCCAGCAGGGACCGGACTTCTAGCACAGATACGCAGTATTTT. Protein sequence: CASRDRTSSTDTQYF.

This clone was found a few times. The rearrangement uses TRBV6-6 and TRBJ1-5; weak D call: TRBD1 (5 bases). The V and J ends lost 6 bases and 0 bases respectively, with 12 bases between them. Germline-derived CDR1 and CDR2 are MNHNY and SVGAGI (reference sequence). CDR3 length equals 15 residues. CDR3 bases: TGTGCCAGCAGATATGACAGTTATAGCAATCAGCCCCAGCATTTT. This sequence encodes CASRYDSYSNQPQHF.

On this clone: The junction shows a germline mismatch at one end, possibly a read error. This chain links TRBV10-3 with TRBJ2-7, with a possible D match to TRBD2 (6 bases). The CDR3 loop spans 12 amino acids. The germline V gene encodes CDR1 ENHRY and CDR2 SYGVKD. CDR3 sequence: CAASGSPYGQYF. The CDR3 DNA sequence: TGTGCCGCCAGCGGGTCCCCCTACGGGCAGTACTTC.

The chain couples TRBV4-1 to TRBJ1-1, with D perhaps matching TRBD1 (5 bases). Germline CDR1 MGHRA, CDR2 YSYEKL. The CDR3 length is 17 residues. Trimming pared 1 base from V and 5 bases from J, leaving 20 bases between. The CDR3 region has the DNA TGCGCCAGCAGCCAAGGGGGAACAGGTTCTCGGGGGACTGAAGCTTTCTTT. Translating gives CASSQGGTGSRGTEAFF.

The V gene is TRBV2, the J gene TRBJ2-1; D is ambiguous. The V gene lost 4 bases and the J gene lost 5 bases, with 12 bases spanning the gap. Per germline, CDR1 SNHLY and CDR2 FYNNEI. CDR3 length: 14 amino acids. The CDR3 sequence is CASSVEKRDNEQFF. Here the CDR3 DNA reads TGTGCCAGCAGTGTAGAGAAACGTGACAATGAGCAGTTCTTC.